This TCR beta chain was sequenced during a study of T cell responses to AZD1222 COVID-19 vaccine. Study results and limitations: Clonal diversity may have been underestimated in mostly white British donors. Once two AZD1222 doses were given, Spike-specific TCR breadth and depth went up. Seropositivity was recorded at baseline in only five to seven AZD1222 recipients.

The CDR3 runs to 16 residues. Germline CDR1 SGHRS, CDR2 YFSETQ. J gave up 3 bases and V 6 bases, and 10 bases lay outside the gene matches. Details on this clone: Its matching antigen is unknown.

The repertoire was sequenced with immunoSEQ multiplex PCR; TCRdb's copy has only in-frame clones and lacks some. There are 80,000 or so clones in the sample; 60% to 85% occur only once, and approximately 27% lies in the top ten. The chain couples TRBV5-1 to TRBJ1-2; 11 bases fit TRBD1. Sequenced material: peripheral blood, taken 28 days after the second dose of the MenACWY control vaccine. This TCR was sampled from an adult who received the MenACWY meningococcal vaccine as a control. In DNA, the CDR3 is TGCGCCAGCAAAACGGGCGGGACAGGGGGAGACTATGGCTACACCTTC. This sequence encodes CASKTGGTGGDYGYTF.